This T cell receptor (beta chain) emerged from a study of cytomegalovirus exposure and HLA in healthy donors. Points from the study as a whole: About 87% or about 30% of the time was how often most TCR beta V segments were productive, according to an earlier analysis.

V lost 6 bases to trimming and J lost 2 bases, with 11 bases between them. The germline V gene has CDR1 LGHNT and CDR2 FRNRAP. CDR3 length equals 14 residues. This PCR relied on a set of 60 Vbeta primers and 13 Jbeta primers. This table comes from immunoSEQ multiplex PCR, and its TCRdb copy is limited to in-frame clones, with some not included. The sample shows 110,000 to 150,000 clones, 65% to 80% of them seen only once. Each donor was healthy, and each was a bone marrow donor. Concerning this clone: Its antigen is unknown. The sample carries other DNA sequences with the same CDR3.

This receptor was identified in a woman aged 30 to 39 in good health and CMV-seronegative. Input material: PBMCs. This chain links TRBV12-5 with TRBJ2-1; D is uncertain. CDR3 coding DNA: TGTGCTAGTGGCTTGCTCGTTACCTACAATGAGCAGTTCTTC. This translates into CASGLLVTYNEQFF.